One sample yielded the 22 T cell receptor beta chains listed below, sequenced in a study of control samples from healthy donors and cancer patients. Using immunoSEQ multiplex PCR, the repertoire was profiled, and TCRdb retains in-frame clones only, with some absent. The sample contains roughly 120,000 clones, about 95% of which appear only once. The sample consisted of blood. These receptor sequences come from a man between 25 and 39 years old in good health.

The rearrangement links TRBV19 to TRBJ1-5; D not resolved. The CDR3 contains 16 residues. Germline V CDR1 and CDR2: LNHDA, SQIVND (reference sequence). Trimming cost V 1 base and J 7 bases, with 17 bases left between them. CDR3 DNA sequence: TGTGCCAGTAGTATAGGCCTGGGGAGGCGGTGGCAGCCCCAGCATTTT. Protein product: CASSIGLGRRWQPQHF.

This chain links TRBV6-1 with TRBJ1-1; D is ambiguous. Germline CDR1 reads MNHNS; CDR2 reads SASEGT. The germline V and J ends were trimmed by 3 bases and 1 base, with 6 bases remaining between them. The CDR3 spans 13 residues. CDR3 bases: TGTGCCAGCAGTGAGAGGGAGAACACTGAAGCTTTCTTT. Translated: CASSERENTEAFF.

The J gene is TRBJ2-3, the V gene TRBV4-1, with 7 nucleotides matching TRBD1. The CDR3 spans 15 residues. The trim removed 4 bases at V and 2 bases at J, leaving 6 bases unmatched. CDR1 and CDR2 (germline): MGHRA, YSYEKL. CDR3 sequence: CASSLRQGATDTQYF. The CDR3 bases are TGCGCCAGCAGCCTGAGACAGGGAGCCACAGATACGCAGTATTTT.

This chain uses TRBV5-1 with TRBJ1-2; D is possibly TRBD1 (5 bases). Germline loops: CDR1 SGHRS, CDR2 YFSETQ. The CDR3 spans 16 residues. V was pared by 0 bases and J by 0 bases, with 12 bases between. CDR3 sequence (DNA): TGCGCCAGCAGCTTGGGACAGCTAACCCCTAACTATGGCTACACCTTC. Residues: CASSLGQLTPNYGYTF. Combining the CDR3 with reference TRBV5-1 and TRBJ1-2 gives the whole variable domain KAGVTQTPRYLIKTRGQQVTLSCSPISGHRSVSWYQQTPGQGLQFLFEYFSETQRNKGNFPGRFSGRQFSNSRSEMNVSTLELGDSALYLCASSLGQLTPNYGYTFGSGTRLTVV.

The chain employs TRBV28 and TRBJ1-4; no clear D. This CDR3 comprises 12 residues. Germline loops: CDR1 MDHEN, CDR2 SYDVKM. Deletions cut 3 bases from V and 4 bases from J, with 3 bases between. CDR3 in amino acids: CASSFNNEKLFF. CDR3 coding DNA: TGTGCCAGCAGTTTTAATAATGAAAAACTGTTTTTT.

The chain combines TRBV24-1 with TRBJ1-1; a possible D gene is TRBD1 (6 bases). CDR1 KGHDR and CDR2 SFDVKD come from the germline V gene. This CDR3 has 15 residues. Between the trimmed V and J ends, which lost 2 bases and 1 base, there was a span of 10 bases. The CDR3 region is CATSDSRRGNTEAFF. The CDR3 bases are TGTGCCACCAGTGATTCCCGCAGGGGGAACACTGAAGCTTTCTTT.

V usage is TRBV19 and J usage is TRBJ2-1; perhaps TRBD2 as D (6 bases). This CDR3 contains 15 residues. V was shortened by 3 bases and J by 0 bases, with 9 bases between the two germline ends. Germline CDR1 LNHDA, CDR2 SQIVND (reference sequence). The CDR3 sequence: CASSMGGGSYNEQFF. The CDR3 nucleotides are TGTGCCAGTAGTATGGGGGGTGGCTCCTACAATGAGCAGTTCTTC. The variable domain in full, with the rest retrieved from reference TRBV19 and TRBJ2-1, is DGGITQSPKYLFRKEGQNVTLSCEQNLNHDAMYWYRQDPGQGLRLIYYSQIVNDFQKGDIAEGYSVSREKKESFPLTVTSAQKNPTAFYLCASSMGGGSYNEQFFGPGTRLTVL.

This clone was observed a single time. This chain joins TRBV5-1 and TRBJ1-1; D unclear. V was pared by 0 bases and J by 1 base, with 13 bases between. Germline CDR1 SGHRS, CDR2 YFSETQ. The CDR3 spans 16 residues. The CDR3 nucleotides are TGCGCCAGCAGCTTGGGACTGAGCATTAGGAACACTGAAGCTTTCTTT. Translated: CASSLGLSIRNTEAFF. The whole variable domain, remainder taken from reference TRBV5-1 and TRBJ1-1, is KAGVTQTPRYLIKTRGQQVTLSCSPISGHRSVSWYQQTPGQGLQFLFEYFSETQRNKGNFPGRFSGRQFSNSRSEMNVSTLELGDSALYLCASSLGLSIRNTEAFFGQGTRLTVV.

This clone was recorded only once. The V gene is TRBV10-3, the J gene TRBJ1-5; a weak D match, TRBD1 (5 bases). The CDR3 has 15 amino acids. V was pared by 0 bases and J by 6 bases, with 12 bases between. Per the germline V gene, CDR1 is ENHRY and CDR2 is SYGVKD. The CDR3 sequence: CAISESDLGGQPQHF. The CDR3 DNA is TGTGCCATCAGTGAGTCTGATCTCGGGGGTCAGCCCCAGCATTTT.

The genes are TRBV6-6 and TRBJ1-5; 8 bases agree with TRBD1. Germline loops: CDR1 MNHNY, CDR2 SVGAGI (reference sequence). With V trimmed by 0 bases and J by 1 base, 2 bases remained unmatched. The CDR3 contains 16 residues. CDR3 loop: CASSYSTGESNQPQHF. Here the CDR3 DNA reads TGTGCCAGCAGTTACTCGACAGGGGAGAGCAATCAGCCCCAGCATTTT.

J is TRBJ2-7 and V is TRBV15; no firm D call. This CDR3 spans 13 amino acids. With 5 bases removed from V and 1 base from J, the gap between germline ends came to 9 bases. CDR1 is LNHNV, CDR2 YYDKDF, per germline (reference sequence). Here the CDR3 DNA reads TGTGCCACCAGCCCCTTGGGGTCCTACGAGCAGTACTTC. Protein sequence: CATSPLGSYEQYF.

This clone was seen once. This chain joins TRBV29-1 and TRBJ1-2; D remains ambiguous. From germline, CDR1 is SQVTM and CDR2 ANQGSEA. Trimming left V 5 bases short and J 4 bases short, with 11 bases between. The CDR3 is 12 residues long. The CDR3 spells CSVSAGTYGYTF. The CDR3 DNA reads TGCAGCGTTTCTGCAGGAACCTATGGCTACACCTTC.

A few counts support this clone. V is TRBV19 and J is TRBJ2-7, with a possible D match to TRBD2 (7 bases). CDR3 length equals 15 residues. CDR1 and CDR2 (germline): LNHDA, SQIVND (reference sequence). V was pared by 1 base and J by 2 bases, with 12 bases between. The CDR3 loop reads CASSIGGGGTYEQYF. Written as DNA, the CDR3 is TGTGCCAGTAGTATAGGCGGGGGCGGCACCTACGAGCAGTACTTC.

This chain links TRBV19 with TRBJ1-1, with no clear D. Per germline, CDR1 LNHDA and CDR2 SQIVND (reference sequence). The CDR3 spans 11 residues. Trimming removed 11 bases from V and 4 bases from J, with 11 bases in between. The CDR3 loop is CAAGWGTEAFF. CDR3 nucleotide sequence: TGTGCCGCGGGCTGGGGCACTGAAGCTTTCTTT. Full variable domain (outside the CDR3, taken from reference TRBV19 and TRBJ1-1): DGGITQSPKYLFRKEGQNVTLSCEQNLNHDAMYWYRQDPGQGLRLIYYSQIVNDFQKGDIAEGYSVSREKKESFPLTVTSAQKNPTAFYLCAAGWGTEAFFGQGTRLTVV.

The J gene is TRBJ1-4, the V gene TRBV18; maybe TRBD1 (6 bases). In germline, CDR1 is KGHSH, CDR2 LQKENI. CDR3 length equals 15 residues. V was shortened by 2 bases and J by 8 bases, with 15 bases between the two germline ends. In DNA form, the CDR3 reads TGTGCCAGCTCACCAACGGAACAGGGAGGCGAAAAACTGTTTTTT. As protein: CASSPTEQGGEKLFF. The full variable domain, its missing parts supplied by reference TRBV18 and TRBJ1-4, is NAGVMQNPRHLVRRRGQEARLRCSPMKGHSHVYWYRQLPEEGLKFMVYLQKENIIDESGMPKERFSAEFPKEGPSILRIQQVVRGDSAAYFCASSPTEQGGEKLFFGSGTQLSVL.

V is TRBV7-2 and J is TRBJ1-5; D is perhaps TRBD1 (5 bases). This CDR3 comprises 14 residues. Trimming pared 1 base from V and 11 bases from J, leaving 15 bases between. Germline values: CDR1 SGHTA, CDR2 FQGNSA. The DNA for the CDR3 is TGTGCCAGCAGCTTAGAACAGGCCTCTTCAGCCCAGCATTTT. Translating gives CASSLEQASSAQHF.

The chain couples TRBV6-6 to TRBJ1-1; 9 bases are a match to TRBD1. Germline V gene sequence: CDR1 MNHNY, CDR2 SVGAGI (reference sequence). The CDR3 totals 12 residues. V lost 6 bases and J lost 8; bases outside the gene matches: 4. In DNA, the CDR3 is TGTGCCAGCAGACTCGGGACAGGGGAAGCTTTCTTT. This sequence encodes CASRLGTGEAFF.

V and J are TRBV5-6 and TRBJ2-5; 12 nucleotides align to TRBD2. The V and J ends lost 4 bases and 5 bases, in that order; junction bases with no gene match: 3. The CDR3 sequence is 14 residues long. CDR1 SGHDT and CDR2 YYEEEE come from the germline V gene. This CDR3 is CASSATSGGETQYF. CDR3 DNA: TGTGCCAGCAGCGCGACTAGCGGGGGTGAGACCCAGTACTTC.

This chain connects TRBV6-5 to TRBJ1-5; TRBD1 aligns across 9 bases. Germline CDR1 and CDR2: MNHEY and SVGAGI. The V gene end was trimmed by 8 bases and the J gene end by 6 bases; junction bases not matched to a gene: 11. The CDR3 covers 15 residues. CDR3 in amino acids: CASASTGGYGQPQHF. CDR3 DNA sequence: TGTGCCAGCGCTTCTACAGGGGGCTACGGTCAGCCCCAGCATTTT.

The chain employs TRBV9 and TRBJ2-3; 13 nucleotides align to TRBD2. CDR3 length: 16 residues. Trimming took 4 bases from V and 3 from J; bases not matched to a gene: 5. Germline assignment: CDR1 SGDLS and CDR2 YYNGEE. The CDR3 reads CASSSPGLAGTDTQYF. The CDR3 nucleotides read TGTGCCAGCAGCTCACCGGGACTAGCGGGGACAGATACGCAGTATTTT.

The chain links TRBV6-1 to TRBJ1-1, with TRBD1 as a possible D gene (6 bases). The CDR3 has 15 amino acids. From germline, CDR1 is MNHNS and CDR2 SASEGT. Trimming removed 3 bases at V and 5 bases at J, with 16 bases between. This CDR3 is CASSDPRGGGTEAFF. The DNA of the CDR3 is TGTGCCAGCAGTGATCCCAGGGGTGGGGGGACTGAAGCTTTCTTT.

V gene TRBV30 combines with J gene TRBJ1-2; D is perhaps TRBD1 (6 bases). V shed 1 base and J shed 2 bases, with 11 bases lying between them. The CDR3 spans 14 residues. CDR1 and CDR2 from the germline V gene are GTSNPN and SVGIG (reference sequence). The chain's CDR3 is CAWSGGQLNYGYTF. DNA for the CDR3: TGTGCCTGGAGTGGCGGACAGCTGAACTATGGCTACACCTTC.